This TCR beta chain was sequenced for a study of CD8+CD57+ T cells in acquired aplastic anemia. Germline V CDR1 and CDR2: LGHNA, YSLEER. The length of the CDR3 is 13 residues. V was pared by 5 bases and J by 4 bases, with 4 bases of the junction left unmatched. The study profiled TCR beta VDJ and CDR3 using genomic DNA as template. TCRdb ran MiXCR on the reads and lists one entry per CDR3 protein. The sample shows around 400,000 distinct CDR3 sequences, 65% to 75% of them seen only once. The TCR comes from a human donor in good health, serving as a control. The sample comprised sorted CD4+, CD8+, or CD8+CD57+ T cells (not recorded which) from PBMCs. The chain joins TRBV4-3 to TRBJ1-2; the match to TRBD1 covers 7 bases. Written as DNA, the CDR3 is TGCGCCAGCAGCAGAGACAGGGTCTATGGCTACACCTTC. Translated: CASSRDRVYGYTF.